The 29 T cell receptor beta chains listed next were all sequenced from one sample in a study of blood T cell repertoires in COVID-19. The assay was immunoSEQ multiplex PCR, and TCRdb's table has in-frame clones only and misses some. The table shows roughly 290,000 clones, with around 89% occurring only once. The sequenced sample was peripheral blood. The receptors were gathered from a man aged 30 to 45 with acute or convalescent COVID-19.

The chain recombines TRBV27 with TRBJ2-2; TRBD1 might be the D (5 bases). Trimming pared 6 bases from V and 4 bases from J, leaving 12 bases between. The CDR3 has 14 amino acids. The germline V gene has CDR1 MNHEY and CDR2 SMNVEV (reference sequence). CDR3 in DNA: TGTGCCAGCAGGTCTGCCAGGGCCACCGGGGAGCTGTTTTTT. This sequence encodes CASRSARATGELFF.

This clone was detected once. This rearrangement joins TRBV5-1 to TRBJ2-2; D might be TRBD1 (6 bases). CDR1 and CDR2 from the germline V gene are SGHRS and YFSETQ. The V and J ends lost 0 bases and 8 bases respectively, with 8 bases between them. The CDR3 is made up of 13 amino acids. The CDR3 DNA reads as TGCGCCAGCAGCTTGGACAGGGCAGGGGAGCTGTTTTTT. Encoded protein: CASSLDRAGELFF.

The chain joins TRBV15 to TRBJ2-5; no firm D call. CDR3 size: 14 residues. Trimming left V 0 bases short and J 2 bases short, with 7 bases between. In germline, CDR1 is LNHNV, CDR2 YYDKDF (reference sequence). The CDR3 coding sequence is TGTGCCACCAGCAGAGATCAGGCTCAAGAGACCCAGTACTTC. Translating gives CATSRDQAQETQYF.

The CDR3 loop reads CASNPQGAYGYTF. As DNA, the CDR3 is TGTGCCAGTAATCCTCAGGGGGCTTACGGCTACACCTTC. The chain carries TRBV19 and TRBJ1-2, with 8 bases fitting TRBD1. Germline V gene data show CDR1 as LNHDA and CDR2 as SQIVND (reference sequence). The ends lost 7 bases at V and 8 bases at J; junction bases unmatched: 9. This CDR3 contains 13 residues.

The chain links TRBV6-4 to TRBJ1-1; D not certain. From germline, CDR1 is MRHNA and CDR2 SNTAGT. V was cut by 5 bases and J by 1 base, with 8 bases left in between. The CDR3 runs to 13 residues. The chain's CDR3 is CASSLSRNTEAFF. In nucleotides, the CDR3 is TGTGCCAGCAGTCTTAGCAGGAACACTGAAGCTTTCTTT.

The rearrangement links TRBV28 to TRBJ2-1; TRBD2 matches 13 bases. The CDR3 runs 15 residues. Trimming at V came to 6 bases and at J to 7 bases, leaving 6 bases not matched to a gene. Germline-derived CDR1 and CDR2 are MDHEN and SYDVKM. This chain's CDR3 is CASRRGTSGANEQFF. The CDR3 nucleotides read TGTGCCAGCAGGCGGGGGACTAGCGGGGCTAATGAGCAGTTCTTC.

The J gene is TRBJ1-6, the V gene TRBV7-9; 8 nucleotides agree with TRBD1. Germline assignment: CDR1 SEHNR and CDR2 FQNEAQ (reference sequence). With V trimmed by 5 bases and J by 9 bases, 6 bases remained unmatched. The CDR3 contains 14 residues. The chain's CDR3 is CASSVDRVASPLHF. DNA of the CDR3: TGTGCCAGCAGCGTGGACAGGGTCGCTTCACCCCTCCACTTT. The full variable domain, in which reference TRBV7-9 and TRBJ1-6 provide the parts outside the CDR3, is DTGVSQNPRHKITKRGQNVTFRCDPISEHNRLYWYRQTLGQGPEFLTYFQNEAQLEKSRLLSDRFSAERPKGSFSTLEIQRTEQGDSAMYLCASSVDRVASPLHFGNGTRLTVT.

This clone was counted a few times. The chain carries TRBV7-9 and TRBJ2-1; no clear D gene. The CDR3 spans 13 residues. V lost 1 base and J 3 bases, leaving 4 bases between the germline ends. Germline V gene lookup returns CDR1 SEHNR and CDR2 FQNEAQ (reference sequence). The CDR3 DNA is TGTGCCAGCAGCTTAGGTAGCTACAATGAGCAGTTCTTC. Amino acid sequence: CASSLGSYNEQFF.

The chain joins TRBV30 to TRBJ1-6, with 9 bases matching TRBD1. J lost 3 bases, V lost 0 bases, and 3 bases had no gene match. The CDR3 length is 16 residues. CDR1 and CDR2 from the germline V gene are GTSNPN and SVGIG (reference sequence). The DNA of the CDR3 is TGTGCCTGGAGTGTAGACAGGGGGAACTATAATTCACCCCTCCACTTT. It is translated as CAWSVDRGNYNSPLHF.

The rearrangement joins TRBV5-1 to TRBJ1-2; D is unclear. The CDR3 has 13 residues. The V gene lost 0 bases and the J gene lost 6 bases, with 9 bases spanning the gap. Per the germline V gene, CDR1 is SGHRS and CDR2 is YFSETQ. The CDR3 loop is CASSLEGVDGYTF. CDR3 sequence (DNA): TGCGCCAGCAGCTTGGAGGGAGTGGATGGCTACACCTTC.

For the CDR3, the DNA is TGTGCCAGCAGCTTAGCAGAGGGAGGGGTCGAGCAGTACTTC. Protein: CASSLAEGGVEQYF. This chain links TRBV7-8 with TRBJ2-7; TRBD2 matches 7 bases. The junction had 5 bases not matched to a gene; V was cut back by 0 bases and J by 6 bases. In germline, CDR1 is SGHVS, CDR2 FQNEAQ. The CDR3 is 14 residues long.

This rearrangement joins TRBV5-1 to TRBJ2-3, with D perhaps matching TRBD1 (6 bases). Per the germline V gene, CDR1 is SGHRS and CDR2 is YFSETQ. The length of the CDR3 is 15 residues. V lost 4 bases, J lost 0 bases, and 12 bases lay in between. The CDR3 here is CASSTGHPSTDTQYF. The DNA for the CDR3 is TGCGCCAGCAGCACGGGACATCCGAGCACAGATACGCAGTATTTT. The full variable domain, rest sourced from reference TRBV5-1 and TRBJ2-3, is KAGVTQTPRYLIKTRGQQVTLSCSPISGHRSVSWYQQTPGQGLQFLFEYFSETQRNKGNFPGRFSGRQFSNSRSEMNVSTLELGDSALYLCASSTGHPSTDTQYFGPGTRLTVL.

Notes on this clone: This same CDR3 is encoded by further DNA sequences in the sample. This sequence joins TRBV9 and TRBJ1-3, with D unclear. This CDR3 region has 15 residues. V shed 0 bases and J shed 2 bases, with 9 bases lying between them. The germline V gene has CDR1 SGDLS and CDR2 YYNGEE. The CDR3 is CASSVGGVTGNTIYF. The DNA of the CDR3 is TGTGCCAGCAGCGTAGGCGGGGTAACTGGAAACACCATATATTTT.

The gene calls are TRBV10-3 and TRBJ2-5; 7 positions agree with TRBD2. Per germline, CDR1 ENHRY and CDR2 SYGVKD. This CDR3 comprises 16 residues. Trimming took 0 bases from V and 2 from J; bases not matched to a gene: 6. CDR3 DNA: TGTGCCATCAGTGAGTCGATAGCGCGGGGGCAAGAGACCCAGTACTTC. Encoded protein: CAISESIARGQETQYF.

The chain joins TRBV3-1 (or the pseudogene TRBV3-2) to TRBJ1-1; 7 nucleotides align to TRBD1. CDR3 size: 14 residues. Germline V gene sequence: CDR1 LGHDT, CDR2 YNNKEL (reference sequence). The ends lost 1 base at V and 4 bases at J; junction bases unmatched: 3. The CDR3, as DNA: TGTGCCAGCAGCCAAGTAGGGGGCGGCACTGAAGCTTTCTTT. Protein sequence: CASSQVGGGTEAFF.

CDR3 protein: CASSINLGQTSPLHF. DNA for the CDR3: TGTGCCAGTAGTATCAATTTGGGGCAGACATCACCCCTCCACTTT. J is TRBJ1-6 and V is TRBV19, with D perhaps TRBD1 (5 bases). Per germline, CDR1 LNHDA and CDR2 SQIVND (reference sequence). The V end lost 3 bases, the J end lost 10 bases, and 16 bases lay between the germline ends. This CDR3 has 15 residues.

The chain employs TRBV6-5 and TRBJ1-2, with 7 positions matching TRBD1. Germline CDR1 and CDR2: MNHEY and SVGAGI. The CDR3 length is 13 residues. V dropped 6 bases and J dropped 5; count of bases not matched to a gene: 6. CDR3 loop: CASSQAGGYGYTF. The CDR3 DNA reads TGTGCCAGCAGCCAGGCAGGGGGTTATGGCTACACCTTC.

The rearrangement joins TRBV19 to TRBJ2-7, with 10 bases that match TRBD1. V lost 5 bases to trimming and J lost 4 bases; unmatched junction nucleotides: 8. CDR3 length: 15 amino acids. Germline V gene data show CDR1 as LNHDA and CDR2 as SQIVND (reference sequence). CDR3 sequence (DNA): TGTGCCAGTAGTGTGGACAGGGGGAGAATTTACGAGCAGTACTTC. Amino acid sequence: CASSVDRGRIYEQYF.

The rearrangement uses TRBV28 and TRBJ1-1; the D gene is possibly TRBD1 (5 bases). Germline values: CDR1 MDHEN, CDR2 SYDVKM. The CDR3 is 13 residues long. V dropped 7 bases and J dropped 3 bases, with 12 bases sitting between them. The CDR3 reads CASTWGRDTEAFF. CDR3 DNA: TGTGCCAGCACCTGGGGGAGGGACACTGAAGCTTTCTTT.

The rearrangement links TRBV2 to TRBJ2-5, with 12 bases fitting TRBD2. The J segment lost 1 base and the V segment lost 9 bases, leaving 12 bases of the junction unmatched. The CDR3 is 17 amino acids. Germline V gives CDR1 SNHLY, CDR2 FYNNEI. CDR3 DNA sequence: TGTGCCAGTCTTCTGGAGACACTAGCGGGGGGCCAAGAGACCCAGTACTTC. This sequence encodes CASLLETLAGGQETQYF.

The V call is TRBV10-2, the J call TRBJ1-1; tentative D call: TRBD1 (6 bases). The CDR3 extends over 12 amino acids. V shed 2 bases and J shed 7 bases, with 8 bases lying between them. Germline V CDR1 and CDR2: WSHSY, SAAADI. The CDR3 protein is CASSEGTLEAFF. CDR3 nucleotide sequence: TGCGCCAGCAGTGAGGGGACACTTGAAGCTTTCTTT.

V usage is TRBV6-1 and J usage is TRBJ1-2; 7 bases map to TRBD1. The V gene end was trimmed by 2 bases and the J gene end by 3 bases; junction bases not matched to a gene: 6. Per germline, CDR1 MNHNS and CDR2 SASEGT. The CDR3 length is 15 residues. CDR3 residues: CASSEPGGLDYGYTF. The DNA for the CDR3 is TGTGCCAGCAGTGAACCAGGGGGTTTGGACTATGGCTACACCTTC.

The chain combines TRBV7-9 with TRBJ2-1, with a possible D match to TRBD2 (5 bases). The germline V gene has CDR1 SEHNR and CDR2 FQNEAQ (reference sequence). The ends were cut back, 10 bases at V and 0 bases at J, with 13 bases in the middle. This CDR3 is built from 14 residues. The CDR3 nucleotides are TGTGCCACCAGGAGCGGCATCTCCTACAATGAGCAGTTCTTC. Translating it yields CATRSGISYNEQFF.

This clone was counted a few times. V usage is TRBV2 and J usage is TRBJ1-6, with a possible D match to TRBD1 (5 bases). Germline V gives CDR1 SNHLY, CDR2 FYNNEI. CDR3 length: 14 amino acids. Between the trimmed V and J ends, which lost 5 bases and 8 bases, there was a span of 13 bases. CDR3 sequence: CASSTGTGDSPLHF. The CDR3 DNA follows: TGTGCCAGCAGTACCGGGACGGGGGATTCACCCCTCCACTTT.

The chain recombines TRBV19 with TRBJ2-2; a possible D gene is TRBD2 (6 bases). There are 14 residues in the CDR3. CDR1 and CDR2 (germline): LNHDA, SQIVND (reference sequence). The V and J ends lost 5 bases and 0 bases respectively, with 7 bases between them. CDR3 sequence reads: CASSWGANTGELFF. CDR3 DNA: TGTGCCAGTAGTTGGGGGGCGAACACCGGGGAGCTGTTTTTT.

This sequence joins TRBV10-3 and TRBJ2-7; the match to TRBD1 covers 8 bases. The CDR3 is 16 residues long. Trimming removed 7 bases from V and 3 bases from J; junction bases left unmatched: 14. CDR1 ENHRY and CDR2 SYGVKD come from the germline V gene. CDR3 residues: CAITPDPGQAFYEQYF. The CDR3, as DNA: TGTGCCATCACCCCCGACCCGGGACAGGCTTTCTACGAGCAGTACTTC.

This chain links TRBV19 with TRBJ2-3; D gene ambiguous. Per germline, CDR1 LNHDA and CDR2 SQIVND (reference sequence). Trimming left V 7 bases short and J 2 bases short, with 16 bases between. The CDR3 loop spans 15 amino acids. The CDR3 bases are TGTGCCAGTAAGAGGTCGATATCTTACACAGATACGCAGTATTTT. Translating gives CASKRSISYTDTQYF. The whole variable domain, filled in from reference TRBV19 and TRBJ2-3, reads DGGITQSPKYLFRKEGQNVTLSCEQNLNHDAMYWYRQDPGQGLRLIYYSQIVNDFQKGDIAEGYSVSREKKESFPLTVTSAQKNPTAFYLCASKRSISYTDTQYFGPGTRLTVL.

This rearrangement joins TRBV6-5 to TRBJ1-3, with a tentative D call TRBD1 (5 bases). This CDR3 is 12 amino acids long. Trimming removed 4 bases from V and 16 bases from J, with 17 bases in between. Germline V gene data show CDR1 as MNHEY and CDR2 as SVGAGI. CDR3 coding DNA: TGTGCCAGCAGTTCAGGGCCGCAGGGATGGTATTTT. Its protein product is CASSSGPQGWYF.

DNA for the CDR3: TGTGCCAGCTCACTCGACAGGGGGCCGGCTGAGCAGTTCTTC. As protein: CASSLDRGPAEQFF. The V call is TRBV18, the J call TRBJ2-1; 10 positions match TRBD1. The CDR3 is 14 residues long. Losses at the gene ends were 4 bases for V and 9 bases for J; bases not matched to a gene: 6. Germline loops: CDR1 KGHSH, CDR2 LQKENI.